The 9 T cell receptor beta chains below come from one sample, sequenced in a study of siplizumab effects on memory and regulatory T cells. Some clones are missing from TCRdb's copy, which holds only in-frame ones; the method was immunoSEQ multiplex PCR. Here the sample spans roughly 80,000 clones, about 91% being singletons. The source material was Tregs sorted from blood. These receptor sequences come from a human donor in good health.

V is TRBV29-1 and J is TRBJ1-2; 9 bases map to TRBD1. The V segment lost 6 bases and the J segment 5 bases; nucleotides outside the gene matches: 4. This CDR3 has 12 residues. From germline, CDR1 is SQVTM and CDR2 ANQGSEA. The CDR3 bases are TGCAGCGTAGCTGACAGGGGGTATGGCTACACCTTC. Translation: CSVADRGYGYTF.

This sequence joins TRBV6-6 and TRBJ1-2, with D uncertain. The V end lost 2 bases, the J end lost 1 base, and 5 bases lay between the germline ends. The germline CDR1 and CDR2 sequences are MNHNY and SVGAGI (reference sequence). This CDR3 contains 13 residues. The DNA for the CDR3 is TGTGCCAGCAGTTACAGGGATAACTATGGCTACACCTTC. It yields the protein CASSYRDNYGYTF.

The chain has TRBV7-9 and TRBJ1-2, with D hard to call. CDR3 length equals 14 residues. Germline V gene data show CDR1 as SEHNR and CDR2 as FQNEAQ (reference sequence). The V end was cut by 5 bases, the J end by 7 bases, with 17 bases between. In DNA form, the CDR3 reads TGTGCCAGCAGCCCTGATGGGGTTCCGGGTGGCTACACCTTC. It encodes CASSPDGVPGGYTF.

The chain links TRBV2 to TRBJ2-7; D not resolved. The V and J ends lost 9 bases and 0 bases respectively, with 12 bases between them. Germline values: CDR1 SNHLY, CDR2 FYNNEI. The CDR3 is made up of 13 amino acids. This CDR3 reads CASVVQDSYEQYF. CDR3 sequence (DNA): TGTGCCAGTGTTGTGCAGGACTCCTACGAGCAGTACTTC.

The chain has TRBV4-2 and TRBJ2-1, with D possibly being TRBD2 (7 bases). Germline CDR1 reads LGHNA; CDR2 reads YNFKEQ. The CDR3 spans 14 residues. V lost 0 bases to trimming and J lost 8 bases, with 11 bases between them. CDR3 loop: CASSQDQGRDEQFF. The CDR3 DNA sequence: TGTGCCAGCAGCCAAGACCAGGGGAGGGATGAGCAGTTCTTC.

The V gene is TRBV6-6, the J gene TRBJ1-1; tentative D call: TRBD1 (5 bases). Trimming took off 2 bases at V and 1 base at J, with 11 bases between the two ends. The CDR3 covers 15 residues. In germline, CDR1 is MNHNY, CDR2 SVGAGI (reference sequence). The CDR3 loop is CASSYPQGGNTEAFF. The DNA of the CDR3 is TGTGCCAGCAGTTACCCGCAGGGAGGGAACACTGAAGCTTTCTTT.

J is TRBJ1-5 and V is TRBV19, with TRBD1 matching over 7 bases. The germline V gene has CDR1 LNHDA and CDR2 SQIVND (reference sequence). V lost 4 bases to trimming and J lost 6 bases; unmatched junction nucleotides: 6. The CDR3 is made up of 14 amino acids. CDR3 DNA sequence: TGTGCCAGTAGTAGCGGGCAGGGGGGTCAGCCCCAGCATTTT. This codes for CASSSGQGGQPQHF.

This clone was observed a single time. V gene TRBV5-6 combines with J gene TRBJ1-2; the match to TRBD1 covers 7 bases. Per germline, CDR1 SGHDT and CDR2 YYEEEE. V shed 4 bases and J 4 bases; nucleotides not matched to a gene: 4. The CDR3 runs to 13 residues. CDR3 nucleotide sequence: TGTGCCAGCAGCCCCTACAGGGGCTATGGCTACACCTTC. Translation: CASSPYRGYGYTF.

This chain uses TRBV5-1 with TRBJ1-4; D is undetermined. Germline-derived CDR1 and CDR2 are SGHRS and YFSETQ. V lost 2 bases and J 4 bases, leaving 18 bases between the germline ends. The CDR3 has 17 amino acids. CDR3 protein: CASSLHDYTRNNEKLFF. CDR3 coding DNA: TGCGCCAGCAGCTTACACGACTACACTCGCAATAATGAAAAACTGTTTTTT.